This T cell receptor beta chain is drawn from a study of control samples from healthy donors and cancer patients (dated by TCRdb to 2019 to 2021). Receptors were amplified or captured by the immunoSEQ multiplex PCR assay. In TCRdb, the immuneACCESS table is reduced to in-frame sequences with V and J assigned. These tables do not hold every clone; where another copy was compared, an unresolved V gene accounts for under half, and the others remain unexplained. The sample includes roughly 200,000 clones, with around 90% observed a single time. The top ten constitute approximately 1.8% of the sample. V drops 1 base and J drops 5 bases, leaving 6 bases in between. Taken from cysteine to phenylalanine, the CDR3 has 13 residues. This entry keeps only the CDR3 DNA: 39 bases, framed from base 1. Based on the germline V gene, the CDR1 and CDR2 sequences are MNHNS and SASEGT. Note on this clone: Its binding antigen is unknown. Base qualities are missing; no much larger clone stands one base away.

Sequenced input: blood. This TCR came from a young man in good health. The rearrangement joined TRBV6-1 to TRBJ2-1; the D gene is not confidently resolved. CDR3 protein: CASSEGGNNEQFF. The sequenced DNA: TGTGCCAGCAGTGAAGGTGGGAACAATGAGCAGTTCTTC.